These T cell receptor beta chains were read from a single sample in a study of T cell responses to AZD1222 COVID-19 vaccine. Sequencing used immunoSEQ multiplex PCR; TCRdb keeps in-frame clones, though not all of them. The sample has 150,000 or so clones, 92% seen once. The material was peripheral blood, obtained on day 0 of AZD1222 vaccination. Every receptor here comes from an adult in good health. The CDR3 runs from the conserved cysteine through the conserved F or W.

j_gene | v_gene | CDR3aa
TRBJ2-7 | TRBV2 | CASLTGTYVEQYF
TRBJ2-1 | TRBV5-1 | CASRDSAWGYNEQFF
TRBJ1-6 | TRBV7-2 | CASSLVPFPDNSPLHF
TRBJ2-5 | TRBV7-2 | CASTQMGTQYF
TRBJ2-5 | TRBV3-1/TRBV3-2 | CASSHYPRGKETQYF
TRBJ2-1 | TRBV25-1 | CASSGHDRGGYNEQFF
TRBJ2-7 | TRBV9 | CASSVGPLGEQYF
TRBJ2-3 | TRBV12-3/TRBV12-4 | CASSTQGNTQYF
TRBJ1-5 | TRBV19 | CASRADFQGAAQPQHF
TRBJ2-7 | TRBV27 | CASNPTTGGEQYF
TRBJ1-5 | TRBV18 | CASSPGGDQPQHF
TRBJ2-1 | TRBV19 | CASSIGRREQFF